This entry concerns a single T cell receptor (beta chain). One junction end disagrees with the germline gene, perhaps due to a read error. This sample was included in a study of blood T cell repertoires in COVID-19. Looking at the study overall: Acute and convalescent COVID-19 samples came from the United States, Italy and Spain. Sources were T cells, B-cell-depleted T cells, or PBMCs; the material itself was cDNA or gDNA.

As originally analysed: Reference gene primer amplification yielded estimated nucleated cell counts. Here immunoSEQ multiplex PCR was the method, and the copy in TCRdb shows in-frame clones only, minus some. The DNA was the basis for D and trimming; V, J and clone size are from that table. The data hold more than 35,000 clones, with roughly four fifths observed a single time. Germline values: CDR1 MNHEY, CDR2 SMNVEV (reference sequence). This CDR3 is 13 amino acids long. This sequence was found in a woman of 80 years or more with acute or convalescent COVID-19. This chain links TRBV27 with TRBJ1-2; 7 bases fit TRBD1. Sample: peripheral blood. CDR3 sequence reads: CACRDRANYGYTF. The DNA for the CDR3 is TGTGCCTGCAGGGACAGAGCTAACTATGGCTACACCTTC.